The 31 T cell receptor beta chains presented below share a single source sample, sequenced in a study of CD8 T cells in ankylosing spondylitis. Study-level points and caveats: What seemed typical of ankylosing spondylitis blood was a TCR beta motif built from roughly 8 highly homologous variants.

TCRdb re-derived calls from the 5' RACE reads in MiXCR, one entry per CDR3 protein. The data show fewer than 550,000 distinct CDR3 sequences, with roughly 5.3% seen just once and 3% to 4.5% held by the top ten. These receptors' targets are unknown. What was sequenced was blood, either unsorted or a sorted T cell fraction (not recorded which). Source of these receptors: a male donor with ankylosing spondylitis.

This clonotype was counted many times. The chain recombines TRBV29-1 with TRBJ2-1; D remains ambiguous. V was shortened by 5 bases and J by 14 bases, with 10 bases between the two germline ends. Germline CDR1 SQVTM, CDR2 ANQGSEA. This CDR3 contains 9 residues. The CDR3 reads CSVPPKEFF. For the CDR3, the DNA is TGCAGCGTTCCACCCAAAGAGTTCTTC.

This clonotype was seen many times. The chain uses TRBV20-1 and TRBJ2-4; D is perhaps TRBD1 (5 bases). Trimming pared 3 bases from V and 7 bases from J, leaving 13 bases between. This CDR3 spans 13 amino acids. Germline-derived CDR1 and CDR2 are DFQATT and SNEGSKA (reference sequence). In DNA, the CDR3 is TGCAGTGCTAGCCGACTTCAGGGTAACATTCAGTACTTC. This sequence encodes CSASRLQGNIQYF.

This clonotype showed up many times. The chain carries TRBV5-1 and TRBJ2-2, with D uncertain. CDR3 length equals 15 residues. Germline lookup yields CDR1 SGHRS and CDR2 YFSETQ. The V gene lost 2 bases and the J gene lost 4 bases, with 12 bases spanning the gap. The CDR3 DNA reads as TGCGCCAGCAGCTTCACCGGGTCCTCCACCGGGGAGCTGTTTTTT. Amino acids: CASSFTGSSTGELFF.

This clonotype showed up just a few times. The chain recombines TRBV18 with TRBJ2-7; TRBD1 is a possible D gene (5 bases). Trimming took off 3 bases at V and 6 bases at J, with 15 bases between the two ends. The CDR3 contains 14 residues. Germline V CDR1 and CDR2: KGHSH, LQKENI. The CDR3 sequence is CASSPARATGEQYF. The CDR3 DNA reads TGTGCCAGCTCACCCGCCAGGGCTACCGGCGAGCAGTACTTC.

This clonotype was detected only once. CDR3 protein: CASSPLGVEVSYTF. The CDR3 nucleotides are TGTGCCAGCTCACCGCTGGGGGTGGAAGTGAGCTACACCTTC. This chain connects TRBV18 to TRBJ1-2, with D possibly matching TRBD1 (5 bases). The CDR3 extends over 14 amino acids. V was trimmed by 3 bases and J by 9 bases, leaving 17 bases between them. Germline CDR1 reads KGHSH; CDR2 reads LQKENI. The full variable domain, in which reference TRBV18 and TRBJ1-2 provide the parts outside the CDR3, is NAGVMQNPRHLVRRRGQEARLRCSPMKGHSHVYWYRQLPEEGLKFMVYLQKENIIDESGMPKERFSAEFPKEGPSILRIQQVVRGDSAAYFCASSPLGVEVSYTFGSGTRLTVV.

This clonotype was counted between two and nine times. The chain employs TRBV2 and TRBJ1-1; no reliable D call. The germline V gene has CDR1 SNHLY and CDR2 FYNNEI. The CDR3 extends over 13 amino acids. The V gene lost 7 bases and the J gene lost 0 bases, with 9 bases spanning the gap. CDR3 nucleotide sequence: TGTGCCAGCATCCAGGAAGTGAACACTGAAGCTTTCTTT. Amino acid sequence: CASIQEVNTEAFF.

This clonotype was observed a few times. The CDR3 DNA follows: TGTGCCAGCTCGTACAGCGTCATCGACATGAACACTGAAGCTTTCTTT. Protein product: CASSYSVIDMNTEAFF. J is TRBJ1-1 and V is TRBV18; unclear D gene. The CDR3 consists of 16 residues. Trimming pared 6 bases from V and 0 bases from J, leaving 17 bases between. Germline values: CDR1 KGHSH, CDR2 LQKENI. The full variable domain, with the rest looked up from reference TRBV18 and TRBJ1-1, is NAGVMQNPRHLVRRRGQEARLRCSPMKGHSHVYWYRQLPEEGLKFMVYLQKENIIDESGMPKERFSAEFPKEGPSILRIQQVVRGDSAAYFCASSYSVIDMNTEAFFGQGTRLTVV.

The table lists this clonotype with many counts. The CDR3: CASSYRMRGHEQYF. CDR3 DNA sequence: TGTGCCAGCAGTTACAGGATGCGGGGCCACGAGCAGTACTTC. The V and J genes are TRBV6-5 and TRBJ2-7, with D tentatively TRBD2 (6 bases). The CDR3 is made up of 14 amino acids. Germline assignment: CDR1 MNHEY and CDR2 SVGAGI. Deletions cut 2 bases from V and 5 bases from J, with 13 bases between.

This clonotype was detected many times. This chain links TRBV29-1 with TRBJ1-2; D perhaps matches TRBD1 (5 bases). Trimming shortened V by 6 bases and J by 6 bases, and 14 bases separated the two germline ends. The CDR3 is 12 amino acids. Germline loops: CDR1 SQVTM, CDR2 ANQGSEA. CDR3 loop: CSVKGLSDGYTF. CDR3 in DNA: TGCAGCGTAAAGGGACTCTCCGATGGCTACACCTTC.

This clonotype was counted many times. In DNA form, the CDR3 reads TGCGCCAGCAGCCGAGGACAGGCTACCTACGAGCAGTACTTC. Translation: CASSRGQATYEQYF. The J gene is TRBJ2-7, the V gene TRBV5-1; TRBD1 agrees at 7 bases. Germline-derived CDR1 and CDR2 are SGHRS and YFSETQ. Trimming took 4 bases from V and 2 from J; bases not matched to a gene: 6. The CDR3 is made up of 14 amino acids.

This clonotype appeared many times. The CDR3 bases are TGTGCCATCCGAGGACAGATCGAAGAGACCCAGTACTTC. This gives the protein CAIRGQIEETQYF. This rearrangement joins TRBV10-3 to TRBJ2-5; D possibly corresponds to TRBD1 (6 bases). Germline assignment: CDR1 ENHRY and CDR2 SYGVKD. The CDR3 length is 13 residues. Between the trimmed V and J ends, which lost 8 bases and 3 bases, there was a span of 13 bases.

The V and J genes are TRBV20-1 and TRBJ2-7, with D possibly matching TRBD2 (5 bases). Germline CDR1 DFQATT, CDR2 SNEGSKA (reference sequence). This CDR3 comprises 15 residues. V lost 5 bases and J lost 3, with 20 bases in between. In DNA, the CDR3 is TGCAGTGCTCCCGCCGCGGGCGAAACCTACTACGAGCAGTACTTC. This sequence encodes CSAPAAGETYYEQYF.

Many counts were recorded for this clonotype. The rearrangement uses TRBV10-3 and TRBJ2-7; D call uncertain. Germline lookup yields CDR1 ENHRY and CDR2 SYGVKD. Trimming removed 10 bases at V and 2 bases at J, with 15 bases between. The CDR3 spans 13 residues. The CDR3 region is CATKEGSTYEQYF. CDR3 nucleotide sequence: TGTGCCACCAAGGAAGGATCGACCTACGAGCAGTACTTC.

Ten or more counts support this clonotype. The V gene is TRBV20-1, the J gene TRBJ1-5; 7 positions match TRBD1. V dropped 5 bases and J dropped 5; count of bases not matched to a gene: 9. This CDR3 comprises 14 residues. Looked up from germline, CDR1 is DFQATT and CDR2 is SNEGSKA (reference sequence). This CDR3 is CSAARTGGDQPQHF. CDR3 coding DNA: TGCAGTGCTGCAAGGACAGGAGGAGATCAGCCCCAGCATTTT.

In this sample, this clonotype turned up many times. The V call is TRBV4-1, the J call TRBJ2-7, with D hard to call. Germline lookup yields CDR1 MGHRA and CDR2 YSYEKL. The CDR3 covers 14 residues. The germline V and J ends were trimmed by 0 bases and 5 bases, with 11 bases remaining between them. The CDR3 loop reads CASSQEGRPHEQYF. In DNA, the CDR3 is TGCGCCAGCAGCCAAGAAGGCAGGCCCCACGAGCAGTACTTC.

This sequence joins TRBV28 and TRBJ2-3; 9 nucleotides line up with TRBD1. Germline V gene lookup returns CDR1 MDHEN and CDR2 SYDVKM. Trimming removed 5 bases from V and 8 bases from J; junction bases left unmatched: 8. The CDR3 loop spans 14 amino acids. The CDR3 loop reads CASSPGTGLGTQYF. As DNA, the CDR3 is TGTGCCAGCAGTCCCGGGACAGGGTTGGGTACGCAGTATTTT.

This clonotype has a count of ten or more. The chain is built from TRBV5-6 and TRBJ1-2; tentative D call: TRBD1 (6 bases). This CDR3 comprises 14 residues. CDR1 and CDR2 (germline): SGHDT, YYEEEE. With 1 base removed from V and 8 bases from J, the gap between germline ends came to 15 bases. In DNA, the CDR3 is TGTGCCAGCAGCTTGCTGGACAGCTTTAAGGGCTACACCTTC. Its protein product is CASSLLDSFKGYTF.

Concerning this clonotype: A read error may explain this, as a much larger clone is one base away. Here the CDR3 omits its conserved ending phenylalanine or tryptophan, so a read error is the likely source. The chain uses TRBV12-3 or TRBV12-4 and TRBJ2-3; 13 nucleotides agree with TRBD2. The V gene end was trimmed by 6 bases and the J gene end by 3 bases; junction bases not matched to a gene: 9. This CDR3 spans 17 amino acids. The CDR3 reads CASSRTSGRAMTDTQYS. DNA of the CDR3: TGTGCCAGCAGCCGAACTAGCGGGAGGGCCATGACAGATACGCAGTATTCT.

This clonotype was recorded at least ten times. The V and J genes are TRBV29-1 and TRBJ2-7, with no clear D. The CDR3 runs 13 residues. V lost 6 bases, J lost 5 bases, and 17 bases lay in between. Per germline, CDR1 SQVTM and CDR2 ANQGSEA. The CDR3 sequence: CSVTPKIGNEQYF. DNA for the CDR3: TGCAGCGTGACTCCCAAAATCGGCAACGAGCAGTACTTC.

This clonotype was recorded many times. The J gene is TRBJ2-7, the V gene TRBV4-2; TRBD2 is a possible D gene (5 bases). V lost 5 bases and J lost 4, with 15 bases in between. Germline V CDR1 and CDR2: LGHNA, YNFKEQ. The CDR3 spans 14 residues. CDR3 loop: CASSAHGEGYEQYF. The DNA of the CDR3 is TGTGCCAGCAGCGCCCACGGAGAGGGATACGAGCAGTACTTC.

This clonotype was detected a few times. The V gene is TRBV19, the J gene TRBJ2-1; D not certain. The CDR3 has 15 residues. V was pared by 4 bases and J by 10 bases, with 20 bases between. Germline V gene sequence: CDR1 LNHDA, CDR2 SQIVND (reference sequence). The CDR3 reads CASSSSGSAPREQFF. The CDR3 DNA follows: TGTGCCAGTAGTAGCTCGGGCAGTGCCCCGAGGGAGCAGTTCTTC.

This clonotype occurred many times. CDR3 nucleotides: TGTGCCAGCAGCTCTCCGGGACAGAGTAATTCACCCCTCCACTTT. Its protein product is CASSSPGQSNSPLHF. The V gene is TRBV7-2, the J gene TRBJ1-6; 7 bases are shared with TRBD1. The germline CDR1 and CDR2 sequences are SGHTA and FQGNSA. This CDR3 comprises 15 residues. Trimming took 4 bases from V and 6 from J; bases not matched to a gene: 6. Using reference TRBV7-2 and TRBJ1-6 for the parts outside the CDR3, the full variable domain is GAGVSQSPSNKVTEKGKDVELRCDPISGHTALYWYRQSLGQGLEFLIYFQGNSAPDKSGLPSDRFSAERTGGSVSTLTIQRTQQEDSAVYLCASSSPGQSNSPLHFGNGTRLTVT.

This clonotype was counted at least ten times. The chain is built from TRBV4-1 and TRBJ1-6; D is perhaps TRBD1 (5 bases). Trimming removed 0 bases at V and 9 bases at J, with 15 bases between. The CDR3 spans 16 residues. Germline assignment: CDR1 MGHRA and CDR2 YSYEKL. CDR3 region: CASSQEKGLGGSPLHF. CDR3 DNA: TGCGCCAGCAGCCAAGAAAAGGGGTTGGGGGGTTCACCCCTCCACTTT.

This clonotype was observed many times. The chain has TRBV4-1 and TRBJ2-5, with D possibly called TRBD1 or TRBD2 (6 bases each). CDR3 length: 17 amino acids. Germline loops: CDR1 MGHRA, CDR2 YSYEKL. The V and J ends lost 3 bases and 2 bases respectively, with 19 bases between them. The CDR3 is CASSQGVAERGQETQYF. CDR3 sequence (DNA): TGCGCCAGCAGCCAGGGGGTAGCGGAAAGGGGGCAAGAGACCCAGTACTTC.

Ten or more counts support this clonotype. V is TRBV12-3 or TRBV12-4 and J is TRBJ2-6; no reliable D call. CDR3 length: 16 residues. Trimming took 3 bases from V and 0 from J, leaving 9 bases between them. The chain's CDR3 is CASSFMFFSGANVLTF. Written as DNA, the CDR3 is TGTGCCAGCAGTTTTATGTTTTTCTCTGGGGCCAACGTCCTGACTTTC.

This clonotype was recorded many times. This CDR3 is CASSHLTGPVDGYTF. CDR3 coding DNA: TGCGCCAGCAGCCACTTGACAGGGCCGGTTGATGGCTACACCTTC. The V gene is TRBV4-1, the J gene TRBJ1-2, with 7 bases that match TRBD1. CDR3 size: 15 residues. Losses at the gene ends were 3 bases for V and 6 bases for J; bases not matched to a gene: 10. Looked up from germline, CDR1 is MGHRA and CDR2 is YSYEKL.

The chain is built from TRBV25-1 and TRBJ2-5; D gene unclear. The V and J ends lost 1 base and 5 bases respectively, with 8 bases between them. Germline CDR1 MGHDK, CDR2 SYGVNS. This CDR3 region has 13 residues. The CDR3 loop is CASSEFVSETQYF. The CDR3 nucleotides read TGTGCCAGCAGTGAATTTGTTTCGGAGACCCAGTACTTC.

In the case of this clonotype: A much larger clone lies a single base off, so this may be a read error. This CDR3 is CATSLALALPYEQYF. Written as DNA, the CDR3 is TGTGCCACCAGCTTAGCGCTGGCCTTACCCTACGAGCAGTACTTC. The chain uses TRBV7-9 and TRBJ2-7, with a tentative D call TRBD2 (5 bases). CDR1 is SEHNR and CDR2 is FQNEAQ in the germline V gene (reference sequence). The CDR3 is 15 amino acids.

At least ten counts were recorded for this clonotype. The rearrangement uses TRBV7-8 and TRBJ2-1; the match to TRBD1 covers 8 bases. The germline CDR1 and CDR2 sequences are SGHVS and FQNEAQ. Losses at the gene ends were 7 bases for V and 0 bases for J; bases not matched to a gene: 8. The CDR3 is 16 residues long. The CDR3 is CASTLQGASSYNEQFF. The CDR3 DNA sequence: TGTGCCAGCACCTTGCAGGGGGCAAGCTCCTACAATGAGCAGTTCTTC.

This clonotype was seen many times. The V and J genes are TRBV5-1 and TRBJ2-5; D is unresolved. Between the trimmed V and J ends, which lost 2 bases and 3 bases, there was a span of 5 bases. Germline assignment: CDR1 SGHRS and CDR2 YFSETQ. The CDR3 is 12 amino acids. The CDR3 bases are TGCGCCAGCAGCTTCCAAGAAGAGACCCAGTACTTC. Translating it yields CASSFQEETQYF.

Many counts were recorded for this clonotype. This chain links TRBV4-3 with TRBJ2-7, with 7 bases aligning to TRBD2. The CDR3 covers 15 residues. Germline values: CDR1 LGHNA, CDR2 YSLEER. The V and J ends lost 4 bases and 2 bases, in that order; junction bases with no gene match: 8. For the CDR3, the DNA is TGCGCCAGCAGCCCACTGGGGGGGGAGGCCTACGAGCAGTACTTC. Translated: CASSPLGGEAYEQYF.